This is a list of T cell receptor beta chains from one sample in a study of T cell responses to AZD1222 COVID-19 vaccine. Data came from immunoSEQ multiplex PCR; TCRdb stores just in-frame clones and leaves some out. Of 150,000 to 180,000 clones listed, roughly nine tenths are singletons. The material was peripheral blood, obtained on day 0 of AZD1222 vaccination. These receptors all come from an adult in good health. Each CDR3 is given without its conserved first and last residue. The order of the fields is V gene, J gene, CDR3 protein.

>TRBV4-2|TRBJ2-7
ASSQDRSGGTYEQY
>TRBV19|TRBJ2-7
ASSLEGYEQY
>TRBV6-5|TRBJ2-5
ASSTTGGRETQY
>TRBV28|TRBJ2-7
ASRPGGGEVNEQY
>TRBV4-1|TRBJ1-1
ASSQVNRGVLFWRTEAF
>TRBV5-1|TRBJ1-2
ASSLGDQKCPT
>TRBV13|TRBJ2-7
ASSLGIYEQY
>TRBV7-8|TRBJ1-1
ASSPRTVNTEAF
>TRBV7-2|TRBJ1-5
ASSSRGVGNQPQH
>TRBV3-1/TRBV3-2|TRBJ2-1
ASSQGAVGNEQF
>TRBV15|TRBJ1-1
ATSRAGQGRTEAF
>TRBV19|TRBJ1-4
ASKQGSTTTNEKLF
>TRBV29-1|TRBJ2-3
SAASDSTDTQY
>TRBV11-2|TRBJ1-4
ASSFGQGTNEKLF